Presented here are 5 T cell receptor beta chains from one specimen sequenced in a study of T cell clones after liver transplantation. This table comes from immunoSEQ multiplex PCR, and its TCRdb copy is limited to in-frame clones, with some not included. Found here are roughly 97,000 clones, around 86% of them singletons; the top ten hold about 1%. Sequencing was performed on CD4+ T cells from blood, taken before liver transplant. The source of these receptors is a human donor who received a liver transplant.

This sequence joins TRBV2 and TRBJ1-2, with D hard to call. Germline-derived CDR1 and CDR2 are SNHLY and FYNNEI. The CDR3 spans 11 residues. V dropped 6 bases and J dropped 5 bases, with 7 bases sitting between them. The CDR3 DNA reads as TGTGCCAGCAGGGATTTATATGGCTACACCTTC. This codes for CASRDLYGYTF.

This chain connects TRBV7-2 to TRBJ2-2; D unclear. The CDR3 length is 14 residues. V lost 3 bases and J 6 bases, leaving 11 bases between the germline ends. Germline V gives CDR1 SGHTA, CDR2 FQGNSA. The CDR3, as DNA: TGTGCCAGCAGCTTCGGTAGTACCCCCGGGGAGCTGTTTTTT. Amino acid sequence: CASSFGSTPGELFF.

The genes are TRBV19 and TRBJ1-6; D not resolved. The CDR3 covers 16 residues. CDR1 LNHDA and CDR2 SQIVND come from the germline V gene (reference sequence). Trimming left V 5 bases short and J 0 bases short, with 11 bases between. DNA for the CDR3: TGTGCCAGTAGTCAGAAGGCGAGCTCCTATAATTCACCCCTCCACTTT. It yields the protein CASSQKASSYNSPLHF. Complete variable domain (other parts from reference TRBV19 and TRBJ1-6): DGGITQSPKYLFRKEGQNVTLSCEQNLNHDAMYWYRQDPGQGLRLIYYSQIVNDFQKGDIAEGYSVSREKKESFPLTVTSAQKNPTAFYLCASSQKASSYNSPLHFGNGTRLTVT.

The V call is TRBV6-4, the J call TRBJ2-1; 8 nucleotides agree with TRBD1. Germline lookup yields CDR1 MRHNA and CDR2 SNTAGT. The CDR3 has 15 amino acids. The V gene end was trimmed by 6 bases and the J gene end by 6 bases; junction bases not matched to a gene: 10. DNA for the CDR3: TGTGCCAGCAGATCGGACAGGGTGGGCACCAATGAGCAGTTCTTC. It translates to CASRSDRVGTNEQFF.

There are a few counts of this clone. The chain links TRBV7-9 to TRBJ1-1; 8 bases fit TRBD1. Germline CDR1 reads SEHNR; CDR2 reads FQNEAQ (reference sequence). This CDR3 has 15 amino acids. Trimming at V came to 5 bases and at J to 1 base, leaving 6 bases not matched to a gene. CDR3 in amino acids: CASSLRQGRNTEAFF. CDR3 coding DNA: TGTGCCAGCAGCCTCCGACAGGGGAGGAACACTGAAGCTTTCTTT. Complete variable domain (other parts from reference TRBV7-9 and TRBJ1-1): DTGVSQNPRHKITKRGQNVTFRCDPISEHNRLYWYRQTLGQGPEFLTYFQNEAQLEKSRLLSDRFSAERPKGSFSTLEIQRTEQGDSAMYLCASSLRQGRNTEAFFGQGTRLTVV.